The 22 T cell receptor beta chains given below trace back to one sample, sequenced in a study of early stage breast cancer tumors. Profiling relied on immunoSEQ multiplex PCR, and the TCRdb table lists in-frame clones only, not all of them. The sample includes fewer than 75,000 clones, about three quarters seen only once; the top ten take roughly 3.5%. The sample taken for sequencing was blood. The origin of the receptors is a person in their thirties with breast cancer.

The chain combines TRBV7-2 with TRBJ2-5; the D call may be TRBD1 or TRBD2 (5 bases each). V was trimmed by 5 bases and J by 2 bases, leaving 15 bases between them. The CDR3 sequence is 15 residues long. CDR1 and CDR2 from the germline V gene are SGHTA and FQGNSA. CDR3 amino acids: CASSRSGTAQETQYF. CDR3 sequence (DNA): TGTGCCAGCAGCCGATCTGGGACGGCACAAGAGACCCAGTACTTC. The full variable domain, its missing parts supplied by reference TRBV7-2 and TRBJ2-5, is GAGVSQSPSNKVTEKGKDVELRCDPISGHTALYWYRQSLGQGLEFLIYFQGNSAPDKSGLPSDRFSAERTGGSVSTLTIQRTQQEDSAVYLCASSRSGTAQETQYFGPGTRLLVL.

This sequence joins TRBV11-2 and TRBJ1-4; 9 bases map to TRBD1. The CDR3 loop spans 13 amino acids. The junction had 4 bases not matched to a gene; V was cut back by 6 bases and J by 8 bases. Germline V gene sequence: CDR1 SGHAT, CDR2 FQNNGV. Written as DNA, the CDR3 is TGTGCCAGCAGTAAGGACAGGGGAGAAAAACTGTTTTTT. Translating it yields CASSKDRGEKLFF.

The CDR3 here is CAWSRGPNTGELFF. In DNA form, the CDR3 reads TGTGCCTGGAGCAGGGGCCCGAACACCGGGGAGCTGTTTTTT. The chain joins TRBV30 to TRBJ2-2; TRBD1 is a possible D gene (6 bases). CDR1 is GTSNPN and CDR2 is SVGIG in the germline V gene (reference sequence). V lost 3 bases to trimming and J lost 0 bases, with 8 bases between them. The CDR3 is 14 amino acids. The full variable domain, its missing parts supplied by reference TRBV30 and TRBJ2-2, is SQTIHQWPATLVQPVGSPLSLECTVEGTSNPNLYWYRQAAGRGLQLLFYSVGIGQISSEVPQNLSASRPQDRQFILSSKKLLLSDSGFYLCAWSRGPNTGELFFGEGSRLTVL.

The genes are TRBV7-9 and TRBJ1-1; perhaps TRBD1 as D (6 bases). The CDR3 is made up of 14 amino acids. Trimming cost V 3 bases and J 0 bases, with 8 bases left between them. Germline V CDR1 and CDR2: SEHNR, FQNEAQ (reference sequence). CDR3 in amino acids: CASSFWTVNTEAFF. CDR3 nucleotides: TGTGCCAGCAGCTTTTGGACAGTGAACACTGAAGCTTTCTTT.

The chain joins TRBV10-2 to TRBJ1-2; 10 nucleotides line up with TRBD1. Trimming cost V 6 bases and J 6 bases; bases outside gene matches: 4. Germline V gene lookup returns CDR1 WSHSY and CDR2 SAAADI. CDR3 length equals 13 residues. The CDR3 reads CASRGTGVNGYTF. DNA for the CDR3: TGCGCCAGCAGGGGGACAGGGGTGAATGGCTACACCTTC.

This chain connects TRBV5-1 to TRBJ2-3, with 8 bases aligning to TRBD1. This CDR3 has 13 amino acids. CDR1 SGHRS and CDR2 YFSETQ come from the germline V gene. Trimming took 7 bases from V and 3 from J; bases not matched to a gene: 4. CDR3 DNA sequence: TGCGCCAGCGGAACAGGGGGGACAGATACGCAGTATTTT. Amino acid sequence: CASGTGGTDTQYF.

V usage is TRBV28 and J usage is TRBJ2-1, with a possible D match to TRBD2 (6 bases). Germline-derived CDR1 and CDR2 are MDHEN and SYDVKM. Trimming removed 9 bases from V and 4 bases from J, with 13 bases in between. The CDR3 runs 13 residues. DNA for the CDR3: TGTGCCAGTCAAAGGGGAGGATACAATGAGCAGTTCTTC. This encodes CASQRGGYNEQFF.

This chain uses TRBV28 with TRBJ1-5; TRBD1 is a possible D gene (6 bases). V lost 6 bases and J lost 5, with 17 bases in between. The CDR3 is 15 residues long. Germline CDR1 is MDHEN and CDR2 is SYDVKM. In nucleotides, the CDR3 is TGTGCCAGCAGCCCCTGGGGGGGCAGTGATCAGCCCCAGCATTTT. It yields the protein CASSPWGGSDQPQHF.

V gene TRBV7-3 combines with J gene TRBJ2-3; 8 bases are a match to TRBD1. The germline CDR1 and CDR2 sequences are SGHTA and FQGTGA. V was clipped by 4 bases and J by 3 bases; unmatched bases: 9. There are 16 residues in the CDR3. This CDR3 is CASSSSMTGDTDTQYF. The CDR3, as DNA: TGTGCCAGCAGCTCCTCAATGACAGGGGATACAGATACGCAGTATTTT.

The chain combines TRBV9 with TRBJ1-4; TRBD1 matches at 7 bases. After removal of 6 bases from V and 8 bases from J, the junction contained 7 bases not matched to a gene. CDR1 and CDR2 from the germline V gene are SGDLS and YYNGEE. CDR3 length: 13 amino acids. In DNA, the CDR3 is TGTGCCAGCAACAACGGAGGGGGCGAAAAACTGTTTTTT. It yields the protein CASNNGGGEKLFF.

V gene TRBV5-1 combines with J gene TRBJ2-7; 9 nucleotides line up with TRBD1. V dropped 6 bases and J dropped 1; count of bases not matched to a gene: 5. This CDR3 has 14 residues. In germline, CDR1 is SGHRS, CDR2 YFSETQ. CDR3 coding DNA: TGCGCCAGCAATACAGGGGGCTCGTCCTACGAGCAGTACTTC. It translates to CASNTGGSSYEQYF.

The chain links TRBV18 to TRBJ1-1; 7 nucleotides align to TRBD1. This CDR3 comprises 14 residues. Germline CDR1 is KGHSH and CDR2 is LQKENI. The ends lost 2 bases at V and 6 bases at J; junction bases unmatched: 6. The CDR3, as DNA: TGTGCCAGCTCACCAGACAGGGCGAGGCCTGAAGCTTTCTTT. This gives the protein CASSPDRARPEAFF.

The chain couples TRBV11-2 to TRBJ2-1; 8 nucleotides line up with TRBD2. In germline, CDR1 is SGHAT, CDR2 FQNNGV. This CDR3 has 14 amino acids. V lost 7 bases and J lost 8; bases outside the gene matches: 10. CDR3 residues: CASNLAGRGDEQFF. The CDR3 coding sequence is TGTGCCAGCAACCTAGCGGGTAGGGGTGATGAGCAGTTCTTC.

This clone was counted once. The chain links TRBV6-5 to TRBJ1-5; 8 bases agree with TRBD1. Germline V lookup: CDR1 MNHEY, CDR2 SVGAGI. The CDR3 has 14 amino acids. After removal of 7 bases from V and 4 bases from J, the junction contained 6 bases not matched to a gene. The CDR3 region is CASKTTGDNQPQHF. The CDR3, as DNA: TGTGCCAGCAAGACGACAGGGGATAATCAGCCCCAGCATTTT.

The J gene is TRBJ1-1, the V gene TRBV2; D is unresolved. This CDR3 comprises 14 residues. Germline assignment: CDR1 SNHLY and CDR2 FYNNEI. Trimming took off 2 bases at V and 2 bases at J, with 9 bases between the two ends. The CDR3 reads CASSERRSNTEAFF. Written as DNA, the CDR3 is TGTGCCAGCAGTGAAAGGAGGTCAAACACTGAAGCTTTCTTT. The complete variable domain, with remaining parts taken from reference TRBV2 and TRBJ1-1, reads EPEVTQTPSHQVTQMGQEVILRCVPISNHLYFYWYRQILGQKVEFLVSFYNNEISEKSEIFDDQFSVERPDGSNFTLKIRSTKLEDSAMYFCASSERRSNTEAFFGQGTRLTVV.

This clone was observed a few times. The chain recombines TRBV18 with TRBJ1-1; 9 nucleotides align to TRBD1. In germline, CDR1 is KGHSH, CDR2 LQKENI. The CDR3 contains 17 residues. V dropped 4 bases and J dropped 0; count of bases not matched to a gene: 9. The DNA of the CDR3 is TGTGCCAGCTCACAATCCGGGACAGGGCCAATGAACACTGAAGCTTTCTTT. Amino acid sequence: CASSQSGTGPMNTEAFF.

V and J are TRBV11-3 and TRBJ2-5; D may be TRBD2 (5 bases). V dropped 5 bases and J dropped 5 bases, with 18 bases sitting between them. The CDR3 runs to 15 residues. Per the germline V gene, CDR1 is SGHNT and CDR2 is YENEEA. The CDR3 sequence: CASSLGGRSGETQYF. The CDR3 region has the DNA TGTGCCAGCAGCCTTGGCGGGCGGTCTGGGGAGACCCAGTACTTC.

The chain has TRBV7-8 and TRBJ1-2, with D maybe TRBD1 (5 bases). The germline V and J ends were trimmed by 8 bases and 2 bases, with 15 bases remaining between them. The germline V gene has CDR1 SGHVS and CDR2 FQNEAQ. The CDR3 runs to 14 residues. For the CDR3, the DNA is TGTGCCAGCTTGGGGCGGACGGGAAACTATGGCTACACCTTC. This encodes CASLGRTGNYGYTF.

Here the CDR3 DNA reads TGTGCCTGGAGTGTTAGGAAAGGCAATGAGCAGTTCTTC. Protein product: CAWSVRKGNEQFF. The chain links TRBV30 to TRBJ2-1; D is unresolved. This CDR3 has 13 residues. Germline CDR1 GTSNPN, CDR2 SVGIG (reference sequence). Trimming took off 0 bases at V and 6 bases at J, with 9 bases between the two ends.

The CDR3 is CAISNPQGPGELFF. CDR3 coding DNA: TGTGCCATCAGTAACCCACAGGGTCCCGGGGAGCTGTTTTTT. J is TRBJ2-2 and V is TRBV10-3; a possible D gene is TRBD1 (6 bases). The germline V gene has CDR1 ENHRY and CDR2 SYGVKD. V gave up 5 bases and J gave up 6 bases, with 13 bases separating them. There are 14 residues in the CDR3.

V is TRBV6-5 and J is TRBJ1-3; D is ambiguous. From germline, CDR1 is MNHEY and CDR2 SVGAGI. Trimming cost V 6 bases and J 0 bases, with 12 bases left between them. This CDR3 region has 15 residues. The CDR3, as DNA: TGTGCCAGCAGCCTACTGACCGGCTCTGGAAACACCATATATTTT. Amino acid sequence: CASSLLTGSGNTIYF.

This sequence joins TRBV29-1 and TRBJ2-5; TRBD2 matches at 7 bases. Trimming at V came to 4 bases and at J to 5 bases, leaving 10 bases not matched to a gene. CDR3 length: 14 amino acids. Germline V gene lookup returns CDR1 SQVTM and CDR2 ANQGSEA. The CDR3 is CSVVGSGTSETQYF. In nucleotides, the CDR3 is TGCAGCGTTGTGGGAAGCGGGACCAGCGAGACCCAGTACTTC.